This T cell receptor (beta chain) was captured in a study of TIL therapy for anti-PD-1-resistant metastatic lung cancer. The sample's time point: pre-treatment sample, taken before nivolumab and TIL therapy. Sequencing used immunoSEQ v3. TCRdb's table, derived via immunoSEQ multiplex PCR, lists solely in-frame clones and lacks some. In the table there are some 60,000 clones, roughly two thirds of which are singletons. Sample: blood, taken at baseline. The sequence was obtained from a person between 25 and 79 years old with non-small cell lung cancer.

The DNA for the CDR3 is TGCGCCAGCAGCTTGGGGGACTTCAATCAGCCCCAGCATTTT. Protein: CASSLGDFNQPQHF. The V gene is TRBV5-1, the J gene TRBJ1-5, with D perhaps TRBD1 (5 bases). This CDR3 comprises 14 residues. Trimming pared 0 bases from V and 3 bases from J, leaving 7 bases between. Per germline, CDR1 SGHRS and CDR2 YFSETQ.